This T cell receptor (beta chain) is from a study of blood T cells in healthy people across ages. Germline values: CDR1 SGHRS, CDR2 YFSETQ. V was cut by 6 bases and J by 4 bases, with 17 bases left in between. The CDR3 length is 15 residues. In this sample, this clonotype turned up a few times. The antigen is undetermined. General study findings and limits: Strong correlation was found linking TCR beta diversity to naive T cell percentage.

The study recruited healthy Caucasian donors from Russia who were aged about 6 to 90. Isolation yielded PBMCs, at least 6 million per sample, in every case. A second PCR of roughly 7 to 11 cycles used a sample-barcoded 5' primer and a J-beta primer mix. Tagging of each cDNA molecule was performed by a template-switch adaptor with 12 random nucleotides. TCRdb redid the calling of the 5' RACE reads with MiXCR, one entry per CDR3 protein. Of about 730,000 distinct CDR3 sequences listed, roughly two fifths were seen once; the top ten hold 20% to 25%. The chain combines TRBV5-1 with TRBJ1-5; possible D gene TRBD1, 5 bases. Sequencing was carried out using blood. The TCR comes from a woman in her fifties or sixties in good health. CDR3 coding DNA: TGCGCCAGCACGAATCAAGGGGAGGGGAATCAGCCCCAGCATTTT. The encoded protein is CASTNQGEGNQPQHF.